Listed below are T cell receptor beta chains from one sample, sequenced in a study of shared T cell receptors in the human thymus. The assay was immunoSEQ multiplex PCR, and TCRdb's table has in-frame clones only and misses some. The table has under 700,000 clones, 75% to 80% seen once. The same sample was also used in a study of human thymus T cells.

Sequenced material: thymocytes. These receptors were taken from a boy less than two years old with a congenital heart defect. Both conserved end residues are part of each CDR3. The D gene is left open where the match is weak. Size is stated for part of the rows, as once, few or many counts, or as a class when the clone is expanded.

CDR3: CASSQARVWGDTEAFF
DNA: TGTGCCAGCAGCCAAGCCCGAGTTTGGGGGGACACTGAAGCTTTCTTT
J: TRBJ1-1
V: TRBV14
size: few
D: -

CDR3: CASRPRGEHEQYF
DNA: TGTGCCAGCAGACCACGGGGGGAGCACGAGCAGTACTTC
J: TRBJ2-7
V: TRBV5-4
size: -
D: TRBD2

CDR3: CASSDRGPYEQYF
DNA: TGTGCCAGCAGTGACAGGGGACCCTACGAGCAGTACTTC
J: TRBJ2-7
V: TRBV28
size: -
D: TRBD1

CDR3: CASSHTGTGEYEQYF
DNA: TGTGCCAGCAGTCACACCGGGACAGGGGAATACGAGCAGTACTTC
J: TRBJ2-7
V: TRBV6-6
size: -
D: TRBD1

CDR3: CASSWRASGTYEQYF
DNA: TGTGCCAGCAGTTGGCGGGCTAGCGGGACCTACGAGCAGTACTTC
J: TRBJ2-7
V: TRBV2
size: -
D: TRBD2

CDR3: CASSIAATRNQPQHF
DNA: TGTGCCAGTAGTATTGCGGCTACTCGCAATCAGCCCCAGCATTTT
J: TRBJ1-5
V: TRBV19
size: few
D: -

CDR3: CASSQEGLSSYEQYF
DNA: TGTGCCAGCAGCCAAGAGGGCCTGAGCTCCTACGAGCAGTACTTC
J: TRBJ2-7
V: TRBV14
size: -
D: -

CDR3: CASRGSYYGYTF
DNA: TGTGCCAGCAGGGGCAGCTACTATGGCTACACCTTC
J: TRBJ1-2
V: TRBV6-5
size: once
D: -

CDR3: CASSFVVRAVNQPQHF
DNA: TGTGCCAGCAGCTTTGTGGTCAGGGCGGTCAATCAGCCCCAGCATTTT
J: TRBJ1-5
V: TRBV7-4
size: -
D: -

CDR3: CASALPGGGRGELFF
DNA: TGTGCTAGTGCCTTACCCGGCGGGGGGCGAGGGGAGCTGTTTTTT
J: TRBJ2-2
V: TRBV12-5
size: -
D: TRBD2

CDR3: CASSELDRASTNEKLFF
DNA: TGTGCCAGCAGTGAATTAGACAGGGCCTCAACTAATGAAAAACTGTTTTTT
J: TRBJ1-4
V: TRBV2
size: -
D: TRBD1

CDR3: CASRKQGSYNEQFF
DNA: TGTGCCAGCAGGAAACAGGGGTCCTACAATGAGCAGTTCTTC
J: TRBJ2-1
V: TRBV7-4
size: -
D: TRBD1

CDR3: CASSTGKDTQYF
DNA: TGCGCCAGCTCTACAGGGAAGGATACGCAGTATTTT
J: TRBJ2-3
V: TRBV5-1
size: -
D: -

CDR3: CASRPGQGIQAYEQYF
DNA: TGTGCCAGCAGGCCGGGACAGGGGATCCAAGCCTACGAGCAGTACTTC
J: TRBJ2-7
V: TRBV2
size: once
D: TRBD1

CDR3: CAISELNTEAFF
DNA: TGTGCCATCTCCGAGTTGAACACTGAAGCTTTCTTT
J: TRBJ1-1
V: TRBV10-3
size: once
D: -

CDR3: CATSGDRQVLETQYF
DNA: TGTGCCACCAGCGGAGACCGACAGGTTTTGGAGACCCAGTACTTC
J: TRBJ2-5
V: TRBV15
size: -
D: -

CDR3: CASSFSNSPLHF
DNA: TGTGCCAGCAGTTTTAGTAATTCACCCCTCCACTTT
J: TRBJ1-6
V: TRBV27
size: -
D: -

CDR3: CASSEGCSASGRCTGELFF
DNA: TGTGCCAGCAGTGAAGGGTGTTCCGCTAGCGGGAGGTGCACCGGGGAGCTGTTTTTT
J: TRBJ2-2
V: TRBV6-1
size: -
D: TRBD2

CDR3: CASSSDRDHNEQFF
DNA: TGCGCCAGCAGCTCTGACAGGGACCACAATGAGCAGTTCTTC
J: TRBJ2-1
V: TRBV5-1
size: few
D: TRBD1

CDR3: CASSFLRPVVAQGLNTEAFF
DNA: TGTGCCAGCAGCTTCCTTAGGCCCGTGGTAGCCCAGGGTTTGAACACTGAAGCTTTCTTT
J: TRBJ1-1
V: TRBV7-3
size: -
D: -

CDR3: CASSLAPGASYEQYF
DNA: TGTGCCAGCAGCTTAGCACCGGGAGCCTCCTACGAGCAGTACTTC
J: TRBJ2-7
V: TRBV7-2
size: few
D: -

CDR3: CASSRGAGSSYNEQFF
DNA: TGTGCCAGCAGCCGAGGGGCGGGGAGCTCCTACAATGAGCAGTTCTTC
J: TRBJ2-1
V: TRBV7-9
size: few
D: -

CDR3: CASSYQGGKNTEAFF
DNA: TGTGCCAGCAGTTACCAGGGCGGGAAGAACACTGAAGCTTTCTTT
J: TRBJ1-1
V: TRBV6-5
size: -
D: -

CDR3: CASSSGLARTYEQYF
DNA: TGTGCCAGCAGTTCGGGACTAGCGAGAACCTACGAGCAGTACTTC
J: TRBJ2-7
V: TRBV27
size: -
D: TRBD2

CDR3: CASSADSGLAGVGNEQFF
DNA: TGCGCCAGCAGCGCGGACTCGGGACTAGCGGGAGTGGGCAATGAGCAGTTCTTC
J: TRBJ2-1
V: TRBV5-1
size: -
D: TRBD2

CDR3: CASSQERYRTPIHNEQFF
DNA: TGCGCCAGCAGCCAAGAACGATACAGGACACCCATCCACAATGAGCAGTTCTTC
J: TRBJ2-1
V: TRBV4-1
size: -
D: -

CDR3: CASKLGDTQYF
DNA: TGTGCCAGCAAGCTAGGTGATACGCAGTATTTT
J: TRBJ2-3
V: TRBV6-5
size: few
D: -

CDR3: CASSSPGLAGNEQFF
DNA: TGTGCCAGCAGCTCACCGGGACTAGCGGGTAATGAGCAGTTCTTC
J: TRBJ2-1
V: TRBV4-2
size: -
D: TRBD2

CDR3: CASGRQGAYEQYF
DNA: TGTGCCAGCGGTAGACAGGGGGCTTACGAGCAGTACTTC
J: TRBJ2-7
V: TRBV27
size: -
D: TRBD1

CDR3: CASSDRARTSGRATVETQYF
DNA: TGTGCCAGCAGTGATAGAGCACGGACTAGCGGGAGGGCCACGGTGGAGACCCAGTACTTC
J: TRBJ2-5
V: TRBV2
size: -
D: TRBD2

CDR3: CASSLGEGAGELFF
DNA: TGTGCCAGCAGCTTGGGCGAGGGGGCCGGGGAGCTGTTTTTT
J: TRBJ2-2
V: TRBV7-2
size: few
D: -

CDR3: CAWTLTSGRLNEQFF
DNA: TGTGCCTGGACACTGACTAGCGGGAGGTTAAATGAGCAGTTCTTC
J: TRBJ2-1
V: TRBV30
size: -
D: TRBD2

CDR3: CSVEGQDDPEGEQYF
DNA: TGCAGCGTTGAGGGACAGGACGACCCCGAGGGAGAGCAGTACTTC
J: TRBJ2-7
V: TRBV29-1
size: -
D: TRBD1

CDR3: CASSVAGGHNEQFF
DNA: TGTGCCAGCAGCGTAGCGGGAGGCCACAATGAGCAGTTCTTC
J: TRBJ2-1
V: TRBV9
size: -
D: TRBD2

CDR3: CASRHSGTGLTSYGYTF
DNA: TGTGCCAGCAGACACTCCGGGACAGGACTAACAAGCTATGGCTACACCTTC
J: TRBJ1-2
V: TRBV14
size: once
D: TRBD1